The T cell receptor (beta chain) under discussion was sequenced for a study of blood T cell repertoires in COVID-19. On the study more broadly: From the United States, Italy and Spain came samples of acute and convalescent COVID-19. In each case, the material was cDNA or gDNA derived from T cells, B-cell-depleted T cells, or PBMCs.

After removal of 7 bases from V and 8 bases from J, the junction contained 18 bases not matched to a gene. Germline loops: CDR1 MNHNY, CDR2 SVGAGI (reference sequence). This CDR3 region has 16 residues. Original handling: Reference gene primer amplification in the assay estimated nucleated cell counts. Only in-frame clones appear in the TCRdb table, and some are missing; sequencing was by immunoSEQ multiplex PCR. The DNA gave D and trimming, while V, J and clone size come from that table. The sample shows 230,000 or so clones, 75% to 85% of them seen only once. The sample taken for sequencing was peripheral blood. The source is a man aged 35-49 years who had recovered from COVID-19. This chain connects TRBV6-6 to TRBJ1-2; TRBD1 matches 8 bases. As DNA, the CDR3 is TGTGCCAGCACCTTACCTAGGACAGGGAACTGGGAAGGCTACACCTTC. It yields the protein CASTLPRTGNWEGYTF.